This TCR beta chain was profiled in a study of cytomegalovirus exposure and HLA in healthy donors. This clone was detected only a few times. The study ran its PCR with 60 Vbeta and 13 Jbeta primers. TCRdb's table, derived via immunoSEQ multiplex PCR, lists solely in-frame clones and lacks some. Counted here are 120,000 or so clones, more than 60% occurring once; the ten biggest clones make up 5% to 7.5%. Trimming removed 0 bases from V and 7 bases from J, with 8 bases in between. Germline CDR1 reads SQVTM; CDR2 reads ANQGSEA. This CDR3 has 12 residues. The clonotype originates from a man aged 25 to 40 in good health and CMV-seropositive. Sequencing used PBMCs. The chain uses TRBV29-1 and TRBJ2-3; weak D call: TRBD1 (5 bases). CDR3 sequence reads: CSVEETVHTQYF. Written as DNA, the CDR3 is TGCAGCGTTGAAGAGACAGTTCATACGCAGTATTTT.